This T cell receptor (beta chain) was sequenced for a study of regulatory T cells in long-lasting Graves disease. Study observations and caveats: Persistent disease was characterized by preferential usage of TRBV28, TRBJ1-2 and TRBJ2-5. Persistent patients had more shared public clonotypes (about 2,800) than new patients (approximately 920).

Construction of the TCR beta libraries employed iRepertoire HTBI primers in conjunction with Arm-PCR of CDR3 regions. From the multiplex PCR reads, TCRdb called clonotypes with MiXCR, one entry per CDR3 protein. The sample holds roughly 400,000 distinct CDR3 sequences, under 25% seen once. This CDR3 contains 16 residues. Per germline, CDR1 MNHEY and CDR2 SVGEGT. Trimming stripped 2 bases from V and 7 bases from J, with 18 bases between. Stated time point: persistent/refractory GD, antithyroid drugs over 5 years with positive TRAb. From RNA extracted from PBMCs, the TCR library was made. Roughly 9.6-milliliter peripheral blood samples went into EDTA tubes. With regard to this clonotype: The antigen is unknown.

This sequence originates from a female donor with Graves disease. This chain links TRBV6-2 or TRBV6-3 with TRBJ1-5; D is uncertain. Sequencing was performed on peripheral blood mononuclear cells (PBMCs), taken when the disease was refractory, from a patient treated with antithyroid drugs. In DNA, the CDR3 is TGTGCCAGCAGTTACAGTCTCTCGAGGGAATTACAGCCCCAGCATTTT. Protein: CASSYSLSRELQPQHF.